The 6 T cell receptor beta chains below come from one sample, sequenced in a study of T cell repertoires in cytomegalovirus infection. MiXCR was run by TCRdb on the reads, yielding one entry per CDR3 protein. The sample holds roughly 230,000 distinct CDR3 sequences, 5% to 8.5% seen once. The sequenced sample was PBMCs. The receptors come from a human donor in good health (CMV status not recorded). Some clones in this sample may be carry-over from other donors' samples.

Ten or more counts support this clonotype. The chain carries TRBV27 and TRBJ1-2; 7 nucleotides line up with TRBD1. J lost 4 bases, V lost 5 bases, and 7 bases had no gene match. The CDR3 is made up of 14 amino acids. Germline assignment: CDR1 MNHEY and CDR2 SMNVEV (reference sequence). CDR3 residues: CASSRTGVGYGYTF. CDR3 sequence (DNA): TGTGCCAGCAGTCGCACAGGGGTTGGCTATGGCTACACCTTC.

This clonotype was counted ten times or more. The genes are TRBV6-1 and TRBJ2-2, with D uncertain. The ends were cut back, 5 bases at V and 3 bases at J, with 7 bases in the middle. This CDR3 spans 13 amino acids. Germline CDR1 reads MNHNS; CDR2 reads SASEGT. The CDR3 loop is CASSPPHTGELFF. CDR3 coding DNA: TGTGCCAGCAGTCCCCCGCACACCGGGGAGCTGTTTTTT.

Many counts were recorded for this clonotype. The chain recombines TRBV7-8 with TRBJ1-1, with unresolved D. V was cut by 5 bases and J by 3 bases, with 7 bases left in between. The CDR3 covers 12 residues. Per the germline V gene, CDR1 is SGHVS and CDR2 is FQNEAQ. The CDR3 DNA reads TGTGCCAGCAGCCCGTCCCACACTGAAGCTTTCTTT. Translation gives CASSPSHTEAFF.

This clonotype appeared many times. This chain joins TRBV3-1 and TRBJ2-7; TRBD1 agrees at 8 bases. V shed 4 bases and J 3 bases; nucleotides not matched to a gene: 2. The CDR3 spans 13 residues. Germline V gene lookup returns CDR1 LGHDT and CDR2 YNNKEL (reference sequence). The CDR3 DNA is TGTGCCAGCAGCCTTGGGACAGGCTACGAGCAGTACTTC. It is translated as CASSLGTGYEQYF.

This clonotype was observed at least ten times. The chain's CDR3 is CASSYSSSYEQYF. The CDR3 region has the DNA TGTGCCAGCAGTTACTCGAGCAGCTACGAGCAGTACTTC. The chain joins TRBV6-2 or TRBV6-3 to TRBJ2-7; D is uncertain. CDR3 length: 13 amino acids. Trimming cost V 0 bases and J 3 bases, with 6 bases left between them. Germline CDR1 and CDR2: MNHEY and SVGEGT.

This clonotype was detected many times. This chain uses TRBV12-3 or TRBV12-4 with TRBJ2-2; 7 nucleotides align to TRBD2. The CDR3 loop spans 17 amino acids. V was pared by 0 bases and J by 1 base, with 5 bases of the junction left unmatched. CDR3 protein: CASSLALAVLNTGELFF. In nucleotides, the CDR3 is TGTGCCAGCAGTTTAGCGCTAGCGGTCTTGAACACCGGGGAGCTGTTTTTT.